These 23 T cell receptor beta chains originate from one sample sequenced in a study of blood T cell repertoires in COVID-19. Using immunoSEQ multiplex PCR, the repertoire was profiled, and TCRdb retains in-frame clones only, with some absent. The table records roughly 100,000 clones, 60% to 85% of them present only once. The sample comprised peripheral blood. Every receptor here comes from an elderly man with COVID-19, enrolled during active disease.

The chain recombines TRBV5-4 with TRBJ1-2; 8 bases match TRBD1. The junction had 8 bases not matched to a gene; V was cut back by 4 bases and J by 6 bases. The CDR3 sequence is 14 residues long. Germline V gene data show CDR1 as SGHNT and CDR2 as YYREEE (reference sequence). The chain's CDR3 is CASSTSGGWDGYTF. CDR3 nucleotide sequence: TGTGCCAGCAGCACATCAGGGGGCTGGGATGGCTACACCTTC.

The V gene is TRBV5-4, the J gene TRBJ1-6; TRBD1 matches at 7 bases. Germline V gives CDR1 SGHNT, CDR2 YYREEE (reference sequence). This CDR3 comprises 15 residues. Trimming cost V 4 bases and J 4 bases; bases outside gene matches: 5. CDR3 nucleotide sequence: TGTGCCAGCAGCGGGGGGACAGTTTATAATTCACCCCTCCACTTT. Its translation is CASSGGTVYNSPLHF. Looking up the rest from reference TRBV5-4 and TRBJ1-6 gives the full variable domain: ETGVTQSPTHLIKTRGQQVTLRCSSQSGHNTVSWYQQALGQGPQFIFQYYREEENGRGNFPPRFSGLQFPNYSSELNVNALELDDSALYLCASSGGTVYNSPLHFGNGTRLTVT.

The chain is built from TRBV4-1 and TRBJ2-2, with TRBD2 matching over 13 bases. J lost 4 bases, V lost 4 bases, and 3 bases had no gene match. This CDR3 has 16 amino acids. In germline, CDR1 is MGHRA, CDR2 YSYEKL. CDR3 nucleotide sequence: TGCGCCAGCAGCCTTACTAGCGGGAGGGCCACCGGGGAGCTGTTTTTT. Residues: CASSLTSGRATGELFF.

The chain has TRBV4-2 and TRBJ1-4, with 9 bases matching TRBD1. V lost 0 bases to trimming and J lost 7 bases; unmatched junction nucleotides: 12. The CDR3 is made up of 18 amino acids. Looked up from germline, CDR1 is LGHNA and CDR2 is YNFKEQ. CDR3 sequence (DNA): TGTGCCAGCAGCCAAGACTGGAACAGGGGGCCAGCTATTGAAAAACTGTTTTTT. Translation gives CASSQDWNRGPAIEKLFF.

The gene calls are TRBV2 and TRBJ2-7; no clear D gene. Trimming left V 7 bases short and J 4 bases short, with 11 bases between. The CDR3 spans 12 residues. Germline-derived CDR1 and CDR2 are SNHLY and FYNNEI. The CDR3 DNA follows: TGTGCCAGCAAGTCTGAGGAGTACGAGCAGTACTTC. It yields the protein CASKSEEYEQYF.

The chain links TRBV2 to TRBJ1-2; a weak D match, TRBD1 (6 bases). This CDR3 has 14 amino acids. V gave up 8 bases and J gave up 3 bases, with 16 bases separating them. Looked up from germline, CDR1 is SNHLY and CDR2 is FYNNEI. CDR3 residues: CASVFGGGDYGYTF. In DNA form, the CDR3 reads TGTGCCAGCGTCTTTGGTGGGGGCGACTATGGCTACACCTTC.

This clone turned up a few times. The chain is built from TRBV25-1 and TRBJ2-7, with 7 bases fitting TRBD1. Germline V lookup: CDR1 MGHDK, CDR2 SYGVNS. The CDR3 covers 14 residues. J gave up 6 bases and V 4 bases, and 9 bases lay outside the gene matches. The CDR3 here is CASSGRQGKSEQYF. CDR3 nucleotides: TGTGCCAGCAGTGGTCGACAGGGAAAGAGCGAGCAGTACTTC.

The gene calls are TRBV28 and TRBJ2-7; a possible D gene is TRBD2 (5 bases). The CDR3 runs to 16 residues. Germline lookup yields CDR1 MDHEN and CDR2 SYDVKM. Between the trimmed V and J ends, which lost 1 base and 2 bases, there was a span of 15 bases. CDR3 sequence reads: CASSLSLVGETYEQYF. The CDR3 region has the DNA TGTGCCAGCAGTTTATCCCTGGTCGGGGAAACCTACGAGCAGTACTTC.

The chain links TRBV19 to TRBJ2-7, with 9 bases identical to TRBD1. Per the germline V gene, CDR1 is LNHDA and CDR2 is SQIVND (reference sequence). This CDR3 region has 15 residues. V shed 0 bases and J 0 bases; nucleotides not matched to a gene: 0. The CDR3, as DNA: TGTGCCAGTAGTATAGAACAGGGGGCCTCCTACGAGCAGTACTTC. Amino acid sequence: CASSIEQGASYEQYF.

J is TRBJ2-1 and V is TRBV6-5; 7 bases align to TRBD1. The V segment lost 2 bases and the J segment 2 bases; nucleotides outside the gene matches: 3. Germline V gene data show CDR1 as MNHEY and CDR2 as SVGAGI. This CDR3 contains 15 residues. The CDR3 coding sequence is TGTGCCAGCAGTTACCCCGGGACAGCCTACAATGAGCAGTTCTTC. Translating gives CASSYPGTAYNEQFF.

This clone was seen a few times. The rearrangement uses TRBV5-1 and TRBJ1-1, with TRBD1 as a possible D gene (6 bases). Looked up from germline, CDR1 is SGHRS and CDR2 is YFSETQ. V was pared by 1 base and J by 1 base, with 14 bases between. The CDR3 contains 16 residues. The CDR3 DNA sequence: TGCGCCAGCAGCTTGCCGGGGGGCGCGTCGAACACTGAAGCTTTCTTT. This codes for CASSLPGGASNTEAFF. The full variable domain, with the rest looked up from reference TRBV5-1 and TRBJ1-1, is KAGVTQTPRYLIKTRGQQVTLSCSPISGHRSVSWYQQTPGQGLQFLFEYFSETQRNKGNFPGRFSGRQFSNSRSEMNVSTLELGDSALYLCASSLPGGASNTEAFFGQGTRLTVV.

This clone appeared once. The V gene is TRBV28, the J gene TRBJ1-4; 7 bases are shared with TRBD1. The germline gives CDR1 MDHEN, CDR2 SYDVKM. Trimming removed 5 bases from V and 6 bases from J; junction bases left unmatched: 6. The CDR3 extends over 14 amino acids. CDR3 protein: CASSEGARDEKLFF. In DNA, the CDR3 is TGTGCCAGCAGTGAGGGGGCTCGGGATGAAAAACTGTTTTTT.

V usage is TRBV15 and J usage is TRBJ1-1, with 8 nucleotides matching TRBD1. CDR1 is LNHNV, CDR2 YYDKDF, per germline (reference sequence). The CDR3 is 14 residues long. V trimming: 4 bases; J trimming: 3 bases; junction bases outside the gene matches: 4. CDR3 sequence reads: CATSNRGGDTEAFF. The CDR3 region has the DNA TGTGCCACCAGCAACAGGGGGGGGGACACTGAAGCTTTCTTT.

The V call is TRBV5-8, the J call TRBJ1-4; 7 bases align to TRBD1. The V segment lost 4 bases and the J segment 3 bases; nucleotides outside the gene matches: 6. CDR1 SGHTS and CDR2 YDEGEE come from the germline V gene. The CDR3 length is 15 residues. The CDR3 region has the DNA TGTGCCAGCAGCCGGAAGGGGGCCTCTAATGAAAAACTGTTTTTT. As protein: CASSRKGASNEKLFF.

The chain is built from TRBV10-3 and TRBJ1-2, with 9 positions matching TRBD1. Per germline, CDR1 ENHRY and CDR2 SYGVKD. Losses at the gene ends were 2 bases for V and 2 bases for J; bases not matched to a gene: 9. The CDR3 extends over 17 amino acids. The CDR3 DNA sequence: TGTGCCATCAGTGAGAGGGGGACAGGGACGAGAAACTATGGCTACACCTTC. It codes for CAISERGTGTRNYGYTF.

The CDR3 DNA is TGTGCCAGCAGCTTAGGAGGGACAGTTAGCAATCAGCCCCAGCATTTT. It codes for CASSLGGTVSNQPQHF. The chain is built from TRBV7-2 and TRBJ1-5, with TRBD1 identical over 7 bases. The CDR3 totals 16 residues. Trimming took 1 base from V and 0 from J; bases not matched to a gene: 3. Looked up from germline, CDR1 is SGHTA and CDR2 is FQGNSA.

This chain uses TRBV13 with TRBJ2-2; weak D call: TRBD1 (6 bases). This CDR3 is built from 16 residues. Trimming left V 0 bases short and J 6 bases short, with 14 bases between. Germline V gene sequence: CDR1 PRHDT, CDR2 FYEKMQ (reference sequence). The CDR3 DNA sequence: TGTGCCAGCAGCTTAGGCCGGAAAGGGGGTGCCGGGGAGCTGTTTTTT. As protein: CASSLGRKGGAGELFF.

CDR3 nucleotides: TGTGCCAGTAGTGCAGGACACTTCAATCAGCCCCAGCATTTT. Protein: CASSAGHFNQPQHF. V usage is TRBV19 and J usage is TRBJ1-5; tentatively, D is TRBD1 (5 bases). CDR1 LNHDA and CDR2 SQIVND come from the germline V gene (reference sequence). The CDR3 has 14 amino acids. V lost 5 bases, J lost 3 bases, and 11 bases lay in between. The whole variable domain, filled in from reference TRBV19 and TRBJ1-5, reads DGGITQSPKYLFRKEGQNVTLSCEQNLNHDAMYWYRQDPGQGLRLIYYSQIVNDFQKGDIAEGYSVSREKKESFPLTVTSAQKNPTAFYLCASSAGHFNQPQHFGDGTRLSIL.

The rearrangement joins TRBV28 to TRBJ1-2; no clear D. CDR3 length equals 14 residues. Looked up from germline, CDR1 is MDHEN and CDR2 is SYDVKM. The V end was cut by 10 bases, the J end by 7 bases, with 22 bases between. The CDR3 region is CATEIFDRRGGYTF. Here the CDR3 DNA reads TGTGCCACTGAAATTTTTGACCGTCGCGGTGGCTACACCTTC.

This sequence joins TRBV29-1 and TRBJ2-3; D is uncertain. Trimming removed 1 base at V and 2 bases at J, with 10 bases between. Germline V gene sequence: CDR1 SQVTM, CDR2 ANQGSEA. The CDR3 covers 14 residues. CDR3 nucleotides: TGCAGCGTTGAAGGGTTCGCTAACACAGATACGCAGTATTTT. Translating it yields CSVEGFANTDTQYF.

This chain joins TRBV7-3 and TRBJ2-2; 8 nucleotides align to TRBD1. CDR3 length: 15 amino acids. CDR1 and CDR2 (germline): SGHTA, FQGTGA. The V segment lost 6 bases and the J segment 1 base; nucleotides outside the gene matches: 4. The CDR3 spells CASRLDRENTGELFF. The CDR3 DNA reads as TGTGCCAGCAGATTGGACAGGGAGAACACCGGGGAGCTGTTTTTT.

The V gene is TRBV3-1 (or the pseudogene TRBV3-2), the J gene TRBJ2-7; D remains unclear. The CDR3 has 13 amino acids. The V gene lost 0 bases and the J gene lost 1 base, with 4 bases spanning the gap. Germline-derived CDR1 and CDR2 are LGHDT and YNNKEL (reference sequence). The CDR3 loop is CASSQDRSYEQYF. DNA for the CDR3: TGTGCCAGCAGCCAAGACAGGTCCTACGAGCAGTACTTC.

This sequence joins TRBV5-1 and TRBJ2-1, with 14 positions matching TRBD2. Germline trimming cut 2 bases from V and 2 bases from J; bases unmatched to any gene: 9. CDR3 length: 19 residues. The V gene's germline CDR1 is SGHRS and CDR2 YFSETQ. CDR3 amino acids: CASSLTGTSGSRTYNEQFF. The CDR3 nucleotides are TGCGCCAGCAGCTTAACCGGGACTAGCGGGAGTCGGACCTACAATGAGCAGTTCTTC.